A selection of T cell receptor beta chains follows, all from one sample in a study of shared clonotypes between healthy human individuals. Clones were sequenced by immunoSEQ multiplex PCR, and TCRdb holds only the in-frame ones, with some missing. Here the sample spans roughly 2,300,000 clones, 85% to 95% being singletons. The sequencing sample was made of naive CD4+ T cells from PBMCs. The receptor source for this set is a man between 18 and 35 years old in good health. Some clones in this sample may be carry-over from other donors' samples. CDR3s include the opening cysteine and the closing phenylalanine or tryptophan. The D gene is left open where the match is weak. Expanded clones are given a class, and other clones once, few, many or no size at all.

V	size	J	D	CDR3	DNA
TRBV11-2	NA	TRBJ2-1	TRBD2	CASSRRGDYNNEQFF	TGTGCCAGCAGCCGCCGGGGGGACTACAACAATGAGCAGTTCTTC
TRBV5-1	NA	TRBJ2-7	NA	CASSLNGVCYF	TGCGCCAGCAGCTTGAACGGGGTTTGCTACTTC
TRBV30	NA	TRBJ2-3	TRBD2	CAWSAASGSGTDTQYF	TGTGCCTGGAGCGCCGCTAGCGGGAGTGGCACAGATACGCAGTATTTT
TRBV29-1	NA	TRBJ2-5	NA	CSVEDPYQETQYF	TGCAGCGTTGAAGATCCGTACCAAGAGACCCAGTACTTC
TRBV5-1	NA	TRBJ1-5	NA	CASSSGAGNNQPQHF	TGCGCCAGCAGCTCAGGGGCGGGAAACAATCAGCCCCAGCATTTT
TRBV15	NA	TRBJ1-5	TRBD1	CATSRAKGTVSNQPQHF	TGTGCCACCAGCAGAGCCAAGGGGACAGTTAGCAATCAGCCCCAGCATTTT
TRBV5-1	NA	TRBJ1-4	NA	CASSLAQGGEKLFF	TGCGCCAGCAGCTTGGCGCAGGGAGGTGAAAAACTGTTTTTT
TRBV14	NA	TRBJ1-2	NA	CASSQSRGGGYTF	TGTGCCAGCAGCCAATCTCGGGGGGGTGGCTACACCTTC
TRBV5-6	NA	TRBJ2-7	TRBD2	CASSSPTSPKGEQYF	TGTGCCAGCAGCTCCCCGACTAGCCCCAAGGGCGAGCAGTACTTC
TRBV7-2	NA	TRBJ2-5	NA	CASSLGLTRGETQYF	TGTGCCAGCAGCTTAGGCTTGACTAGGGGGGAGACCCAGTACTTC
TRBV2	NA	TRBJ1-1	TRBD1	CASSKGQGVVEAFF	TGTGCCAGCAGTAAAGGACAGGGGGTCGTTGAAGCTTTCTTT
TRBV19	NA	TRBJ1-5	NA	CASSSIQGYSNQPQHF	TGTGCCAGTAGTAGTATACAGGGATATAGCAATCAGCCCCAGCATTTT
TRBV10-3	NA	TRBJ1-2	NA	CAIRGGGAYGYTF	TGTGCCATCAGGGGCGGGGGGGCGTATGGCTACACCTTC
TRBV19	NA	TRBJ2-2	NA	CASSTLDGTGELFF	TGTGCCAGTAGTACCCTAGACGGCACCGGGGAGCTGTTTTTT
TRBV5-1	NA	TRBJ2-3	NA	CASSLAPGLSSTDTQYF	TGCGCCAGCAGCTTGGCCCCAGGATTATCTAGCACAGATACGCAGTATTTT
TRBV7-3	NA	TRBJ2-5	NA	CASSLSGRETQYF	TGTGCCAGCAGCTTATCGGGACGGGAGACCCAGTACTTC
TRBV28	NA	TRBJ2-1	NA	CASSRNGWDNEQFF	TGTGCCAGCAGCAGAAACGGGTGGGACAATGAGCAGTTCTTC
TRBV28	NA	TRBJ2-3	TRBD1	CASRLRDRPTDTQYF	TGTGCCAGCAGGTTACGGGACAGACCTACAGATACGCAGTATTTT
TRBV13	NA	TRBJ2-1	TRBD2	CASSLGSSGGGNEQFF	TGTGCCAGCAGCTTAGGTTCAAGCGGGGGTGGCAATGAGCAGTTCTTC
TRBV11-3	once	TRBJ1-1	NA	CASSLVVNTEAFF	TGTGCCAGCAGCTTAGTTGTGAACACTGAAGCTTTCTTT
TRBV7-9	once	TRBJ2-7	NA	CASSLIADEQYF	TGTGCCAGCAGCTTAATTGCCGACGAGCAGTACTTC
TRBV7-9	NA	TRBJ2-2	TRBD1	CASSPQGAGTGELFF	TGTGCCAGCAGCCCCCAGGGGGCTGGCACCGGGGAGCTGTTTTTT
TRBV10-3	NA	TRBJ1-3	NA	CAISESFSRVNGNTIYF	TGTGCCATCAGTGAGTCCTTTTCCCGGGTGAATGGGAACACCATATATTTT
TRBV6-5	NA	TRBJ2-2	TRBD2	CASSLGTSRGIGELFF	TGTGCCAGCAGTTTGGGGACTAGTCGGGGGATTGGGGAGCTGTTTTTT
TRBV28	NA	TRBJ1-1	NA	CASRTQNTEAFF	TGTGCCAGCAGAACTCAAAACACTGAAGCTTTCTTT
TRBV4-1	NA	TRBJ2-7	TRBD2	CASSRLSGPGGYEQYF	TGCGCCAGCAGCCGGCTTAGCGGGCCAGGCGGCTACGAGCAGTACTTC
TRBV5-6	NA	TRBJ2-7	NA	CASSWGKPAYEQYF	TGTGCCAGCAGCTGGGGCAAACCCGCCTACGAGCAGTACTTC
TRBV10-2	once	TRBJ2-2	NA	CASCLPANTGELFF	TGCGCCAGCTGTCTCCCAGCGAACACCGGGGAGCTGTTTTTT
TRBV4-2	NA	TRBJ2-5	NA	CASSQTNTGETQYF	TGTGCCAGCAGCCAGACTAATACCGGGGAGACCCAGTACTTC
TRBV11-3	NA	TRBJ2-5	NA	CASSLGLRETQYF	TGTGCCAGCAGCTTAGGGTTGCGGGAGACCCAGTACTTC
TRBV10-3	NA	TRBJ1-1	NA	CAISGGTFRNTEAFF	TGTGCCATCAGTGGTGGGACATTCAGGAACACTGAAGCTTTCTTT
TRBV19	NA	TRBJ2-2	NA	CASSSRGTNTGELFF	TGTGCCAGTAGTTCCCGGGGTACGAACACCGGGGAGCTGTTTTTT
TRBV5-1	NA	TRBJ1-2	NA	CASSPEAATDRFHGYTF	TGCGCCAGCAGCCCAGAAGCCGCAACAGACAGGTTCCATGGCTACACCTTC
TRBV18	NA	TRBJ2-3	TRBD2	CASSPTTSGPDTQYF	TGTGCCAGCTCACCAACGACTAGCGGCCCAGATACGCAGTATTTT
TRBV7-3	NA	TRBJ2-7	TRBD1	CASSIGQGKTYEQYF	TGTGCCAGCAGCATAGGACAGGGGAAAACCTACGAGCAGTACTTC
TRBV28	few	TRBJ1-1	TRBD1	CASSQGQPNTEAFF	TGTGCCAGCAGTCAGGGACAGCCGAACACTGAAGCTTTCTTT
TRBV10-3	NA	TRBJ2-7	TRBD1	CAIREFGTAYEQYF	TGTGCCATCAGGGAGTTTGGGACAGCCTACGAGCAGTACTTC
TRBV2	NA	TRBJ2-2	TRBD1	CASSGFLGGNTGELFF	TGTGCCAGCAGTGGGTTTTTAGGGGGCAACACCGGGGAGCTGTTTTTT
TRBV15	NA	TRBJ1-2	TRBD1	CATSSGTGDGYTF	TGTGCCACCAGCAGTGGGACAGGGGATGGCTACACCTTC
TRBV5-6	NA	TRBJ2-3	NA	CASRRLWRPTDTQYF	TGTGCCAGCAGGCGCCTGTGGCGACCCACAGATACGCAGTATTTT
TRBV7-9	NA	TRBJ1-3	TRBD1	CASSYRDSEISGNTIYF	TGTGCCAGCAGCTACCGGGACAGCGAGATCTCTGGAAACACCATATATTTT
TRBV2	NA	TRBJ2-5	NA	CASSELTAQETQYF	TGTGCCAGCAGTGAACTGACAGCGCAAGAGACCCAGTACTTC
TRBV28	NA	TRBJ2-7	TRBD1	CASSPPGQGRRYEQYF	TGTGCCAGCAGTCCTCCGGGACAGGGAAGGAGGTACGAGCAGTACTTC
TRBV5-1	NA	TRBJ2-7	TRBD2	CASSLRLAGDREQYF	TGCGCCAGCAGCTTACGACTAGCGGGAGATCGGGAGCAGTACTTC
TRBV19	NA	TRBJ1-4	NA	CASSIHRINEKLFF	TGTGCCAGTAGTATTCACAGGATAAATGAAAAACTGTTTTTT
TRBV6-6	NA	TRBJ2-7	TRBD2	CASSFGGSREQYF	TGTGCCAGCAGTTTCGGGGGGTCGCGGGAGCAGTACTTC
TRBV7-8	NA	TRBJ2-1	NA	CASSLEFNEQFF	TGTGCCAGCAGCTTAGAGTTCAATGAGCAGTTCTTC
TRBV27	NA	TRBJ2-2	NA	CASSINRYTGELFF	TGTGCCAGCAGTATAAACAGGTACACCGGGGAGCTGTTTTTT
TRBV11-2	once	TRBJ2-1	TRBD2	CASSLGLAGFYNEQFF	TGTGCCAGCAGCTTAGGGCTAGCGGGTTTCTACAATGAGCAGTTCTTC